The 8 T cell receptor beta chains below all came from one sample that was sequenced in a study of blood T cell repertoires in COVID-19. TCRdb's table, derived via immunoSEQ multiplex PCR, lists solely in-frame clones and lacks some. The sample shows about 370,000 clones, roughly 90% of them seen only once. The sequenced sample consisted of peripheral blood. The receptors shown here come from a woman aged 25 to 39 with COVID-19, enrolled during active disease.

The chain is built from TRBV27 and TRBJ2-3, with 10 bases that match TRBD1. The CDR3 consists of 15 residues. Germline V gives CDR1 MNHEY, CDR2 SMNVEV (reference sequence). V lost 6 bases, J lost 7 bases, and 10 bases stayed unmatched. This chain's CDR3 is CASRLGTGARHTQYF. In DNA form, the CDR3 reads TGTGCCAGCAGACTAGGGACAGGGGCGCGCCATACGCAGTATTTT.

This chain uses TRBV27 with TRBJ2-5; 7 bases match TRBD2. CDR1 MNHEY and CDR2 SMNVEV come from the germline V gene (reference sequence). V gave up 2 bases and J gave up 1 base; unmatched junction bases: 4. The CDR3 spans 15 residues. The chain's CDR3 is CASSLTTGGQETQYF. CDR3 DNA: TGTGCCAGCAGTTTAACCACGGGGGGCCAAGAGACCCAGTACTTC.

The CDR3 is CASSLGLGLAVNEQFF. The CDR3 DNA reads TGTGCCAGCAGCTTAGGACTCGGGCTAGCGGTAAATGAGCAGTTCTTC. The gene calls are TRBV7-9 and TRBJ2-1, with 7 positions matching TRBD2. The germline CDR1 and CDR2 sequences are SEHNR and FQNEAQ (reference sequence). The CDR3 has 16 amino acids. Trimming took 1 base from V and 7 from J; bases not matched to a gene: 10.

J is TRBJ1-5 and V is TRBV7-2, with D perhaps TRBD1 (6 bases). Germline loops: CDR1 SGHTA, CDR2 FQGNSA. The CDR3 extends over 13 amino acids. Trimming stripped 5 bases from V and 7 bases from J, with 12 bases between. In DNA form, the CDR3 reads TGTGCCAGCAGCAGACAGAGGGGGCAGCCCCAGCATTTT. Translation gives CASSRQRGQPQHF.

V usage is TRBV9 and J usage is TRBJ2-2, with 11 nucleotides matching TRBD1. The CDR3 contains 15 residues. Trimming at V came to 0 bases and at J to 9 bases, leaving 4 bases not matched to a gene. Per germline, CDR1 SGDLS and CDR2 YYNGEE. For the CDR3, the DNA is TGTGCCAGCAGCGTAGGGGACAGGGGGACCCGGGAGCTGTTTTTT. It is translated as CASSVGDRGTRELFF.

The V call is TRBV9, the J call TRBJ2-6; no firm D call. V was trimmed by 5 bases and J by 0 bases, leaving 15 bases between them. From germline, CDR1 is SGDLS and CDR2 YYNGEE. This CDR3 has 17 amino acids. CDR3 loop: CASSSGKFSSGANVLTF. The CDR3 DNA follows: TGTGCCAGCAGTTCAGGCAAATTCTCCTCTGGGGCCAACGTCCTGACTTTC.

V and J are TRBV28 and TRBJ1-2; D gene ambiguous. This CDR3 is built from 11 residues. V dropped 8 bases and J dropped 2 bases, with 6 bases sitting between them. CDR1 is MDHEN and CDR2 is SYDVKM in the germline V gene. The CDR3 sequence is CASGRNYGYTF. For the CDR3, the DNA is TGTGCCAGCGGGAGGAACTATGGCTACACCTTC.

This chain connects TRBV6-5 to TRBJ2-2, with D maybe TRBD1 (6 bases). The CDR3 is 13 residues long. CDR1 and CDR2 from the germline V gene are MNHEY and SVGAGI. The CDR3: CATGPGHPGELFF. For the CDR3, the DNA is TGTGCGACAGGCCCGGGACACCCCGGGGAGCTGTTTTTT.